This TCR beta chain is from a study of T-cell reconstitution after alpha-beta-depleted transplantation in children. Study-wide findings and caveats: By about two months after transplant, alpha-beta T cells reportedly arose from several hundred graft clones that had expanded.

Concerning this clonotype itself: Antigen: not known.

A library of TCRbeta sequences, prepared with unique molecular identifiers, was generated. TCRdb used MiXCR to reprocess the PCR reads, holding one entry per CDR3 protein. The top ten clones hold about 19% of a sample with 81,000 or so distinct CDR3 sequences, about a sixth of them seen once. The sample was PBMCs, mostly from graft donor cells, taken 180 days after TCRalphabeta/CD19-depleted stem cell transplant. The TCR originated in a male patient aged 2-10 years who had a stem cell transplant for acute lymphoblastic leukemia, so the T cells may come from the graft donor.

The CDR3 loop reads CASSYGRPTNEKLFF. DNA for the CDR3: TGTGCCAGCAGTTATGGCAGACCAACTAATGAAAAACTGTTTTTT. The J gene is TRBJ1-4, the V gene TRBV6-5; no reliable D call. V lost 3 bases and J lost 0, with 8 bases in between. Germline assignment: CDR1 MNHEY and CDR2 SVGAGI. The CDR3 is made up of 15 amino acids.